This T cell receptor beta chain was identified during a study of cytomegalovirus exposure and HLA in healthy donors. The overall study: From HLA-typed donors, an early data release held approximately 85 million unique TCRs. Whole-study results and caveats: Donor immune exposure was known only as CMV serostatus. Relative to equally common others, HLA-associated TCR beta chains showed greater clonal expansion in a later analysis.

Remarks on this clone: What it binds is unknown.

V lost 0 bases to trimming and J lost 6 bases, with 12 bases between them. Germline CDR1 and CDR2: MNHEY and SVGAGI. The CDR3 totals 15 residues. Use of 60 Vbeta and 13 Jbeta primers characterized the PCR. TCRdb's copy holds only in-frame clones and misses some; the assay was immunoSEQ multiplex PCR. The profile shows approximately 150,000 clones, roughly 80% of them singletons. Though probably carrying unrecorded immune exposures, donors were nominally healthy at sampling. The chain has TRBV6-5 and TRBJ2-1; a possible D gene is TRBD2 (5 bases). This receptor was obtained from a woman aged 25-40 years in good health and CMV-seropositive. Specimen: PBMCs. The chain's CDR3 is CASSYSGGSLNEQFF. CDR3 in DNA: TGTGCCAGCAGTTACTCCGGAGGATCCCTCAATGAGCAGTTCTTC.